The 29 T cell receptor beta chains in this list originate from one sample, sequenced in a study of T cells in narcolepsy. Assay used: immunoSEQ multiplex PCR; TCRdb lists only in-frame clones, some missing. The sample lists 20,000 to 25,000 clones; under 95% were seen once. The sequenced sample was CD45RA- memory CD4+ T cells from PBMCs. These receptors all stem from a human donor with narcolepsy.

The CDR3 spells CASRPGTGDEQFF. In DNA form, the CDR3 reads TGTGCCAGCAGACCCGGGACAGGGGATGAGCAGTTCTTC. The rearrangement uses TRBV7-9 and TRBJ2-1, with 10 positions matching TRBD1. The CDR3 covers 13 residues. The germline V gene encodes CDR1 SEHNR and CDR2 FQNEAQ (reference sequence). Trimming at V came to 6 bases and at J to 8 bases, leaving 4 bases not matched to a gene.

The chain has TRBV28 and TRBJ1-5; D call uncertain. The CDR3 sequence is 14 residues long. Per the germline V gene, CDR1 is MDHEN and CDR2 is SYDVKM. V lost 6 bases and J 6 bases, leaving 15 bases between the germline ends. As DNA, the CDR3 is TGTGCCAGCAGAGAAGGAATTTATATTCAGCCCCAGCATTTT. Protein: CASREGIYIQPQHF.

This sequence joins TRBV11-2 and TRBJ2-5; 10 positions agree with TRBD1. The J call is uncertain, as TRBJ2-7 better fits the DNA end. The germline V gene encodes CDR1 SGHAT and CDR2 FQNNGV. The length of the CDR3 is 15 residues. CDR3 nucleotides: TGTGCCAGCAGCATCGCCGGGACAGGGGCCCACGAGCAGTACTTC. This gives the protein CASSIAGTGAHEQYF.

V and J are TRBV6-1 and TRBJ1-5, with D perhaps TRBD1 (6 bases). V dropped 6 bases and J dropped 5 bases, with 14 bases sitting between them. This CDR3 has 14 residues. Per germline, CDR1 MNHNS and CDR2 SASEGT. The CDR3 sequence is CASSREGGDQPQHF. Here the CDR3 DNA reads TGTGCCAGCAGCCGGGAAGGGGGGGATCAGCCCCAGCATTTT.

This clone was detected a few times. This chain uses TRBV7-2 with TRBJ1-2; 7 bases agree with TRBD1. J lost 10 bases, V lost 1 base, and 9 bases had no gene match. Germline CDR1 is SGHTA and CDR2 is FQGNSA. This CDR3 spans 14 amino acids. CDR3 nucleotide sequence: TGTGCCAGCAGCTTAGATCGACAGGGTAGGGCCTACACCTTC. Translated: CASSLDRQGRAYTF.

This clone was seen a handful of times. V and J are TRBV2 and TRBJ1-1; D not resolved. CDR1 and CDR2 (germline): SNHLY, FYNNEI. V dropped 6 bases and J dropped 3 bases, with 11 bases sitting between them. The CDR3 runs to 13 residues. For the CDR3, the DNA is TGTGCCAGCAGGCGGGGTGAGGACACTGAAGCTTTCTTT. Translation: CASRRGEDTEAFF. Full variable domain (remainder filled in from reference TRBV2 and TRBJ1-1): EPEVTQTPSHQVTQMGQEVILRCVPISNHLYFYWYRQILGQKVEFLVSFYNNEISEKSEIFDDQFSVERPDGSNFTLKIRSTKLEDSAMYFCASRRGEDTEAFFGQGTRLTVV.

CDR3 sequence (DNA): TGTGCCAGCAGTGAACGTCCGGAGACCCAGTACTTC. It translates to CASSERPETQYF. This rearrangement joins TRBV2 to TRBJ2-5; D not resolved. Germline CDR1 is SNHLY and CDR2 is FYNNEI. The V end lost 2 bases, the J end lost 5 bases, and 6 bases lay between the germline ends. The CDR3 consists of 12 residues.

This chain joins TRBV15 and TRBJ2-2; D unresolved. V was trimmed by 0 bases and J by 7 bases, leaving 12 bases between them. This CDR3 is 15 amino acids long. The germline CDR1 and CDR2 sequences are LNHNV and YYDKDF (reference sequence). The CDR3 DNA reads TGTGCCACCAGCAGAGATATAGGGCAATTCGGGGAGCTGTTTTTT. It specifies CATSRDIGQFGELFF.

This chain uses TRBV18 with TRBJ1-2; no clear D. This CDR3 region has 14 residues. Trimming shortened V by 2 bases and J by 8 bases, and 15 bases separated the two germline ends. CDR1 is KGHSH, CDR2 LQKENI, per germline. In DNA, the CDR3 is TGTGCCAGCTCACCAGTGGAGGATTTGGGCGGCTACACCTTC. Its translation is CASSPVEDLGGYTF.

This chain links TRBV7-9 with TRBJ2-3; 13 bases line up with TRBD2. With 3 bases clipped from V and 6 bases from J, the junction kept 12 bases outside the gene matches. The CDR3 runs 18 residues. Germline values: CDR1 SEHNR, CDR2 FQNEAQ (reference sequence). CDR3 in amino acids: CASSFRFRLAGGRDTQYF. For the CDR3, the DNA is TGTGCCAGCAGCTTTCGGTTTCGACTAGCGGGAGGCCGGGATACGCAGTATTTT.

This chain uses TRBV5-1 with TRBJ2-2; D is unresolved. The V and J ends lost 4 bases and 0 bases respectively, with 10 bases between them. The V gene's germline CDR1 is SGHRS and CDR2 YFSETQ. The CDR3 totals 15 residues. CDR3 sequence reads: CASSRSRPNTGELFF. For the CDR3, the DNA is TGCGCCAGCAGCCGCTCCAGGCCGAACACCGGGGAGCTGTTTTTT.

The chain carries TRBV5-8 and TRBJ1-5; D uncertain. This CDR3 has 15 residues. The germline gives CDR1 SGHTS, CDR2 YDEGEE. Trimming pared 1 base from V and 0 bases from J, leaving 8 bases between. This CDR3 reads CASSLKDYSNQPQHF. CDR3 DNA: TGTGCCAGCAGCTTGAAGGATTATAGCAATCAGCCCCAGCATTTT.

CDR3 region: CASREGLSNQPQHF. The CDR3 coding sequence is TGTGCCAGCAGAGAGGGTTTGAGCAATCAGCCCCAGCATTTT. The chain is built from TRBV2 and TRBJ1-5, with unresolved D. Germline CDR1 is SNHLY and CDR2 is FYNNEI. V shed 6 bases and J shed 1 base, with 10 bases lying between them. The CDR3 length is 14 residues.

This chain's CDR3 is CAISESIAQETQYF. The DNA of the CDR3 is TGTGCCATCAGTGAGTCGATAGCCCAAGAGACCCAGTACTTC. The gene calls are TRBV10-3 and TRBJ2-5, with no clear D. V dropped 0 bases and J dropped 1 base, with 6 bases sitting between them. Germline V gives CDR1 ENHRY, CDR2 SYGVKD. The CDR3 consists of 14 residues.

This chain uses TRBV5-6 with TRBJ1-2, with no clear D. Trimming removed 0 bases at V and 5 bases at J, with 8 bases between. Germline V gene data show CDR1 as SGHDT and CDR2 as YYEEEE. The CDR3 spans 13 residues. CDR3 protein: CASSLGRGYGYTF. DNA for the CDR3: TGTGCCAGCAGCTTGGGGAGAGGGTATGGCTACACCTTC.

Here the CDR3 reads CASSFASGEPYQETQYF. The CDR3 nucleotides read TGTGCCAGCAGCTTCGCTAGCGGGGAACCGTACCAAGAGACCCAGTACTTC. The V gene is TRBV7-9, the J gene TRBJ2-5, with 9 bases aligning to TRBD2. The germline V gene encodes CDR1 SEHNR and CDR2 FQNEAQ (reference sequence). Losses at the gene ends were 3 bases for V and 0 bases for J; bases not matched to a gene: 8. CDR3 length: 17 amino acids.

CDR3 DNA: TGTGCCTTCCGACTAGCTGGATCCAACGAGCAGTACTTC. It specifies CAFRLAGSNEQYF. The chain carries TRBV2 and TRBJ2-7; TRBD2 aligns across 7 bases. After removal of 11 bases from V and 5 bases from J, the junction contained 12 bases not matched to a gene. This CDR3 has 13 residues. Germline assignment: CDR1 SNHLY and CDR2 FYNNEI.

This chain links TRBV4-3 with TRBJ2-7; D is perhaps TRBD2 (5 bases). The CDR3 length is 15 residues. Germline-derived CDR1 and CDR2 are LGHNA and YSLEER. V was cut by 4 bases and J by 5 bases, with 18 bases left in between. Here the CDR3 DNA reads TGCGCCAGCAGCCCCCGGGATGGGTACCTTAACGAGCAGTACTTC. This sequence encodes CASSPRDGYLNEQYF.

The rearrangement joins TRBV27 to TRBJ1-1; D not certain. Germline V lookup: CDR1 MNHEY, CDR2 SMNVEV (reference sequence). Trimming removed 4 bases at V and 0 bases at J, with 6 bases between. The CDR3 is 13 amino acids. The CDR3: CASSYFLNTEAFF. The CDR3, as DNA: TGTGCCAGCAGTTACTTCCTGAACACTGAAGCTTTCTTT.

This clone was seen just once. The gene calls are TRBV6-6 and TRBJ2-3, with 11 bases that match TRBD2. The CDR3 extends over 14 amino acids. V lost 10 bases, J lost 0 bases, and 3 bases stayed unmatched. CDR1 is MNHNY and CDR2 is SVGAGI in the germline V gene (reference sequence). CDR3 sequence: CATRTSGSTDTQYF. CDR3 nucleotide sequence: TGTGCCACCCGGACTAGCGGGAGCACAGATACGCAGTATTTT.

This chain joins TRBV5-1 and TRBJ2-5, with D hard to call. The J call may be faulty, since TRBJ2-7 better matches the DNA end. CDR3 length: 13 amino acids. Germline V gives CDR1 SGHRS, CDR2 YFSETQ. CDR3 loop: CASSFQISNEQYF. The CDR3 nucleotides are TGCGCCAGCAGCTTTCAGATTTCCAACGAGCAGTACTTC.

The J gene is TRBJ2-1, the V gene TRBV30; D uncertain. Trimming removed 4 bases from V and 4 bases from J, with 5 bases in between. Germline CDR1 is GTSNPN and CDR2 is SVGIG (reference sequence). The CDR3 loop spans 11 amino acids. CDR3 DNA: TGTGCCTGGAAGAGATACAATGAGCAGTTCTTC. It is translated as CAWKRYNEQFF.

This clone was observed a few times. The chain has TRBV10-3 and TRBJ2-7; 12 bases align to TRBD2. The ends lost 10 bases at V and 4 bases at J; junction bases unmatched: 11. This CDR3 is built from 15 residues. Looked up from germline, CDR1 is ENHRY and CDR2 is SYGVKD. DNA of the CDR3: TGTGCCACCGGAAGGACTAGCGGGGCGGAGTACGAGCAGTACTTC. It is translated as CATGRTSGAEYEQYF.

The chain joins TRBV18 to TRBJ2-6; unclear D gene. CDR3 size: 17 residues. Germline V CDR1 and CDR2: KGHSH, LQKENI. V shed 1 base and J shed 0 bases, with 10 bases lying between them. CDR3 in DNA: TGTGCCAGCTCACCACTCGCCAGCTCCTCTGGGGCCAACGTCCTGACTTTC. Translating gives CASSPLASSSGANVLTF. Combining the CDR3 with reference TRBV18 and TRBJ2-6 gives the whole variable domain NAGVMQNPRHLVRRRGQEARLRCSPMKGHSHVYWYRQLPEEGLKFMVYLQKENIIDESGMPKERFSAEFPKEGPSILRIQQVVRGDSAAYFCASSPLASSSGANVLTFGAGSRLTVL.

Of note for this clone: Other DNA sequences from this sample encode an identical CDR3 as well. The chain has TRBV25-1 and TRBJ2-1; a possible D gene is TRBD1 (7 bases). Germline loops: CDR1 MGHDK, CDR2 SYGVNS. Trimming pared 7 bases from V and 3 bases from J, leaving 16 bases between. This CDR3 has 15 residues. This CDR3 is CASNGQGGGYNEQFF. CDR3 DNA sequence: TGTGCCAGCAATGGGCAGGGGGGAGGCTACAATGAGCAGTTCTTC.

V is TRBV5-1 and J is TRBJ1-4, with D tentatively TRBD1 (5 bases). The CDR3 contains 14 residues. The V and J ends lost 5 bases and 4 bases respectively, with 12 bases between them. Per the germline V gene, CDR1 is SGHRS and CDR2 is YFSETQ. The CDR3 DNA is TGCGCCAGCAGAACCGGGGACCGTAATGAAAAACTGTTTTTT. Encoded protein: CASRTGDRNEKLFF.

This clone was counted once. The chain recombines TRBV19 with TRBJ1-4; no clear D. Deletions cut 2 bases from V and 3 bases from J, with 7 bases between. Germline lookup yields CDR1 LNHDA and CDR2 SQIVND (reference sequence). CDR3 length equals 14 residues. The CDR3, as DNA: TGTGCCAGTAGTATAAGGAGGCCTAATGAAAAACTGTTTTTT. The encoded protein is CASSIRRPNEKLFF.

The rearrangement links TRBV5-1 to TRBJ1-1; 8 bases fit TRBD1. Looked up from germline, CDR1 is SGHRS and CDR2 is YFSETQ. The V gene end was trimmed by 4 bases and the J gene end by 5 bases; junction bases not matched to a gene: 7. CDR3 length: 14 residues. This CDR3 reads CASSPTGAETEAFF. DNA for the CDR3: TGCGCCAGCAGCCCGACAGGGGCGGAGACTGAAGCTTTCTTT.

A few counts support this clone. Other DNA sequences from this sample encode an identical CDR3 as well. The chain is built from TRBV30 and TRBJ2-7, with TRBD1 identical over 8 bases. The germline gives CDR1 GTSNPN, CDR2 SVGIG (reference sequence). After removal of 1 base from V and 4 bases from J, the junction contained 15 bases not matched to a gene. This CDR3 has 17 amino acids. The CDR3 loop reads CAWSGGQGAQGGYEQYF. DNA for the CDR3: TGTGCCTGGAGTGGGGGTCAGGGGGCGCAGGGTGGGTACGAGCAGTACTTC.